The 7 T cell receptor beta chains presented below share a single source sample, sequenced in a study of blood T cell repertoires in COVID-19. TCRdb's copy holds only in-frame clones and misses some; the assay was immunoSEQ multiplex PCR. The repertoire includes around 450,000 clones, around 90% of them detected once, and approximately 2% sits in the top ten. Sequencing was performed on PBMCs or T cells enriched from blood (not recorded which). The receptors derive from a woman younger than 30 with acute COVID-19.

CDR3 bases: TGTGCCAGCTCCCCGACAGGGACCTCTGGAAACACCATATATTTT. As protein: CASSPTGTSGNTIYF. The genes are TRBV18 and TRBJ1-3; TRBD1 matches at 7 bases. V dropped 6 bases and J dropped 0; count of bases not matched to a gene: 5. The CDR3 covers 15 residues. CDR1 is KGHSH and CDR2 is LQKENI in the germline V gene.

V is TRBV12-3 or TRBV12-4 and J is TRBJ2-5, with D possibly TRBD2 on 7 matching bases. The CDR3 has 13 amino acids. V was shortened by 3 bases and J by 7 bases, with 12 bases between the two germline ends. The CDR3 is CASSFKGEGTQYF. The CDR3 DNA reads TGTGCCAGCAGTTTTAAGGGGGAGGGGACCCAGTACTTC.

The V and J genes are TRBV4-1 and TRBJ1-4, with D possibly being TRBD1 (5 bases). Trimming stripped 4 bases from V and 4 bases from J, with 16 bases between. This CDR3 has 16 residues. Germline V gives CDR1 MGHRA, CDR2 YSYEKL. Here the CDR3 reads CASSRITGDFNEKLFF. As DNA, the CDR3 is TGCGCCAGCAGCCGCATAACAGGTGACTTTAATGAAAAACTGTTTTTT.

V gene TRBV2 combines with J gene TRBJ2-5, with D maybe TRBD2 (6 bases). CDR3 length equals 14 residues. Germline V gene lookup returns CDR1 SNHLY and CDR2 FYNNEI. With 7 bases removed from V and 2 bases from J, the gap between germline ends came to 14 bases. CDR3 DNA sequence: TGTGCCAGCACCCCCGGGAGCGTTCAAGAGACCCAGTACTTC. Residues: CASTPGSVQETQYF.

V is TRBV29-1 and J is TRBJ1-1; 8 bases match TRBD1. The CDR3 has 13 amino acids. The ends lost 6 bases at V and 6 bases at J; junction bases unmatched: 9. CDR1 and CDR2 (germline): SQVTM, ANQGSEA. The CDR3 sequence is CSVKGQVTPEAFF. CDR3 nucleotide sequence: TGCAGCGTGAAGGGACAGGTAACACCTGAAGCTTTCTTT.

This chain joins TRBV30 and TRBJ2-3; D might be TRBD1 (6 bases). The CDR3 extends over 14 amino acids. Trimming took off 1 base at V and 0 bases at J, with 8 bases between the two ends. Per the germline V gene, CDR1 is GTSNPN and CDR2 is SVGIG (reference sequence). The CDR3 DNA follows: TGTGCCTGGAGTGCCGGGACAAGCACAGATACGCAGTATTTT. Encoded protein: CAWSAGTSTDTQYF.

The V call is TRBV4-1, the J call TRBJ2-5; D is undetermined. Trimming stripped 1 base from V and 1 base from J, with 4 bases between. The CDR3 is 13 residues long. Germline V gene lookup returns CDR1 MGHRA and CDR2 YSYEKL. This CDR3 reads CASSQAVQETQYF. The CDR3 DNA reads as TGCGCCAGCAGCCAAGCGGTCCAAGAGACCCAGTACTTC.